This entry lists 7 T cell receptor beta chains sequenced from one sample in a study of T cell responses to AZD1222 COVID-19 vaccine. The table came from immunoSEQ multiplex PCR; TCRdb's copy has only in-frame clones and leaves some out. This table has some 130,000 clones, more than 85% appearing once. This specimen consisted of peripheral blood, obtained on day 0 of AZD1222 vaccination. Receptors originate from an adult in good health.

The gene calls are TRBV19 and TRBJ1-5; D uncertain. In germline, CDR1 is LNHDA, CDR2 SQIVND (reference sequence). This CDR3 is 14 amino acids long. Trimming stripped 3 bases from V and 7 bases from J, with 13 bases between. The CDR3 coding sequence is TGTGCCAGTAGTATCTCGGAGGGAGAACAGCCCCAGCATTTT. The encoded protein is CASSISEGEQPQHF.

This clone was picked up one time. The chain carries TRBV7-9 and TRBJ2-1, with TRBD2 matching over 8 bases. Trimming took 5 bases from V and 0 from J; bases not matched to a gene: 6. The CDR3 sequence is 16 residues long. The germline CDR1 and CDR2 sequences are SEHNR and FQNEAQ (reference sequence). The CDR3 is CASSPASGPSYNEQFF. Here the CDR3 DNA reads TGTGCCAGCAGCCCGGCTAGCGGGCCCTCCTACAATGAGCAGTTCTTC.

The CDR3 spells CASSIEQVNTEAFF. DNA for the CDR3: TGTGCCAGCAGCATTGAACAGGTGAACACTGAAGCTTTCTTT. The genes are TRBV11-2 and TRBJ1-1; the D gene is possibly TRBD1 (5 bases). Germline loops: CDR1 SGHAT, CDR2 FQNNGV. Trimming cost V 5 bases and J 0 bases, with 10 bases left between them. The CDR3 has 14 residues. Full variable domain (outside the CDR3, taken from reference TRBV11-2 and TRBJ1-1): EAGVAQSPRYKIIEKRQSVAFWCNPISGHATLYWYQQILGQGPKLLIQFQNNGVVDDSQLPKDRFSAERLKGVDSTLKIQPAKLEDSAVYLCASSIEQVNTEAFFGQGTRLTVV.

The chain carries TRBV25-1 and TRBJ2-3, with unresolved D. There are 11 residues in the CDR3. CDR1 is MGHDK, CDR2 SYGVNS, per germline. V was cut by 5 bases and J by 5 bases, with 5 bases left in between. The DNA for the CDR3 is TGTGCCAGCAGTCGCCTAGATACGCAGTATTTT. Translating gives CASSRLDTQYF.

The chain combines TRBV18 with TRBJ1-2; D ambiguous. Per germline, CDR1 KGHSH and CDR2 LQKENI. V lost 3 bases, J lost 4 bases, and 9 bases lay in between. The CDR3 extends over 13 amino acids. CDR3 protein: CASSPGNTYGYTF. For the CDR3, the DNA is TGTGCCAGCTCACCGGGGAACACCTATGGCTACACCTTC.

V usage is TRBV19 and J usage is TRBJ1-3; possible D gene TRBD1, 6 bases. CDR1 is LNHDA, CDR2 SQIVND, per germline (reference sequence). The CDR3 totals 17 residues. V was clipped by 4 bases and J by 0 bases, with 16 bases between them. DNA for the CDR3: TGTGCCAGTAGTAGGGGGGGCAGCCCGAGCTCTGGAAACACCATATATTTT. Protein product: CASSRGGSPSSGNTIYF. The variable domain in full, with the rest retrieved from reference TRBV19 and TRBJ1-3, is DGGITQSPKYLFRKEGQNVTLSCEQNLNHDAMYWYRQDPGQGLRLIYYSQIVNDFQKGDIAEGYSVSREKKESFPLTVTSAQKNPTAFYLCASSRGGSPSSGNTIYFGEGSWLTVV.

The V gene is TRBV29-1, the J gene TRBJ2-5; TRBD2 agrees at 9 bases. Germline V gene data show CDR1 as SQVTM and CDR2 as ANQGSEA. With 7 bases clipped from V and 5 bases from J, the junction kept 8 bases outside the gene matches. The CDR3 loop spans 13 amino acids. The CDR3 region has the DNA TGCAGCGCCGAGCGGGGGGCTGGGGAGACCCAGTACTTC. Protein product: CSAERGAGETQYF.